Below are 3 T cell receptor beta chains sequenced from a single sample in a study of immune evolution from preneoplasia to lung adenocarcinoma. Sequencing was performed with immunoSEQ multiplex PCR; in TCRdb, only in-frame clones are kept and a portion is missing. The sample shows 12,000 or so clones, more than 70% of them seen only once. Sequencing input: FFPE tissue from an adenomatous hyperplasia lung lesion. Subset denoted: atypical adenomatous hyperplasia (AAH), lung preneoplasia. Source of these receptors: a person aged 50-75 years with lung adenocarcinoma.

The V gene is TRBV5-1, the J gene TRBJ2-2; 10 nucleotides match TRBD1. V lost 5 bases to trimming and J lost 6 bases; unmatched junction nucleotides: 10. CDR3 length: 16 residues. Germline V gives CDR1 SGHRS, CDR2 YFSETQ. The CDR3 sequence is CASSPQTGTGAGELFF. In DNA form, the CDR3 reads TGCGCCAGCAGTCCACAAACCGGGACAGGGGCCGGGGAGCTGTTTTTT. The full variable domain, in which reference TRBV5-1 and TRBJ2-2 provide the parts outside the CDR3, is KAGVTQTPRYLIKTRGQQVTLSCSPISGHRSVSWYQQTPGQGLQFLFEYFSETQRNKGNFPGRFSGRQFSNSRSEMNVSTLELGDSALYLCASSPQTGTGAGELFFGEGSRLTVL.

The count of this clone is one. This chain uses TRBV5-4 with TRBJ2-1; 10 bases are a match to TRBD1. CDR1 and CDR2 from the germline V gene are SGHNT and YYREEE (reference sequence). The ends lost 4 bases at V and 7 bases at J; junction bases unmatched: 5. The CDR3 loop spans 14 amino acids. DNA of the CDR3: TGTGCCAGCAGCCAGACAGGGGGCAGGAATGAGCAGTTCTTC. It encodes CASSQTGGRNEQFF.

The chain couples TRBV4-2 to TRBJ2-7; 9 bases agree with TRBD1. The germline CDR1 and CDR2 sequences are LGHNA and YNFKEQ. The CDR3 spans 18 residues. Trimming took 2 bases from V and 0 from J; bases not matched to a gene: 11. As DNA, the CDR3 is TGTGCCAGCAGCCAAATGACCGGGACAGGGACGAGCTCCTACGAGCAGTACTTC. It is translated as CASSQMTGTGTSSYEQYF.